This T cell receptor (beta chain) was sequenced for a study of blood T cell repertoires in COVID-19. Trimming cost V 5 bases and J 0 bases; bases outside gene matches: 6. The CDR3 totals 15 residues. Germline V gene lookup returns CDR1 MNHEY and CDR2 SMNVEV (reference sequence). Clones were read by immunoSEQ multiplex PCR, and TCRdb kept only the in-frame ones, dropping some. The table shows hundreds of thousands of clones, with 80% to 90% occurring only once. The clonotype was recovered from a man aged 35 to 55 who had recovered from COVID-19. Sequencing was carried out using PBMCs or T cells enriched from blood (not recorded which). The J gene is TRBJ2-7, the V gene TRBV27; the match to TRBD1 covers 8 bases. The CDR3 loop is CASSPLGQGSYEQYF. DNA of the CDR3: TGTGCCAGCAGTCCCCTAGGACAGGGCTCCTACGAGCAGTACTTC.